This T cell receptor beta chain came from a study of shared clonotypes between healthy human individuals. Trimming cost V 5 bases and J 0 bases; bases outside gene matches: 11. Looked up from germline, CDR1 is SGHAT and CDR2 is FQNNGV. There are 18 residues in the CDR3. Clones were read by immunoSEQ multiplex PCR, and TCRdb kept only the in-frame ones, dropping some. The sample includes more than 850,000 clones, 75% to 85% of them seen just once. The sample taken for sequencing was memory CD4+ T cells from PBMCs. Noted subset: CD45RA-negative fraction. The sequence was collected from a man aged 18 to 35 in good health. Some clones in this sample may be carry-over from other donors' samples. The V call is TRBV11-2, the J call TRBJ1-3; 9 bases align to TRBD1. The CDR3 region has the DNA TGTGCCAGCAGCGCCGGGACAGGGCCTTTGAGCTCTGGAAACACCATATATTTT. Translated, it gives CASSAGTGPLSSGNTIYF.